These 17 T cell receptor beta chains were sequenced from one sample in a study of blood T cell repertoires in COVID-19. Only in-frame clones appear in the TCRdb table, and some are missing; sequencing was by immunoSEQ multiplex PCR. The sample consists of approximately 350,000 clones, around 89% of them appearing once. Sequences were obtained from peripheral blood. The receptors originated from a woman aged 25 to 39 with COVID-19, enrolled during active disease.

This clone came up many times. In DNA form, the CDR3 reads TGTGCCAGCAGCTTAGTGCGAGACTCACAACGGCAAGAGACCCAGTACTTC. Translation: CASSLVRDSQRQETQYF. The V gene is TRBV7-6, the J gene TRBJ2-5; D is uncertain. This CDR3 contains 17 residues. Germline CDR1 SGHVS, CDR2 FNYEAQ. The V end lost 1 base, the J end lost 2 bases, and 17 bases lay between the germline ends.

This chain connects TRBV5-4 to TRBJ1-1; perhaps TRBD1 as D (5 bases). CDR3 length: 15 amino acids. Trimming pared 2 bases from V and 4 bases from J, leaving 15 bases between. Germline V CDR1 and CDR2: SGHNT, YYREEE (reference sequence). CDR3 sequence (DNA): TGTGCCAGCAGCTTAGGTGGGCAGGGCATCACTGAAGCTTTCTTT. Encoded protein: CASSLGGQGITEAFF.

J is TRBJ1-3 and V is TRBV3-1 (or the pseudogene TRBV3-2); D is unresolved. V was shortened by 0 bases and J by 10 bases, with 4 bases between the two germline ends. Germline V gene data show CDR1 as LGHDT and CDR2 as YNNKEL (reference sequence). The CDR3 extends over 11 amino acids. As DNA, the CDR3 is TGTGCCAGCAGCCAAGACTCTACCATATATTTT. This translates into CASSQDSTIYF.

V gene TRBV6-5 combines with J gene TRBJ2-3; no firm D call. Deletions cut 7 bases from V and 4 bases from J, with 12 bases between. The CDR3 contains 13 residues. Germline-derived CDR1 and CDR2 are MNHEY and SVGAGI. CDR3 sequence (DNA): TGTGCCAGCACCCCGACTCACGCAGATACGCAGTATTTT. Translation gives CASTPTHADTQYF.

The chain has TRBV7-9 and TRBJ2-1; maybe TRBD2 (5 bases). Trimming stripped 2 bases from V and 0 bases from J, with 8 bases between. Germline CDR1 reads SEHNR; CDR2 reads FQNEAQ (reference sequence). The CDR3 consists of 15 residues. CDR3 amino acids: CASSLMGSSYNEQFF. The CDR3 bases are TGTGCCAGCAGCTTAATGGGGAGCTCCTACAATGAGCAGTTCTTC.

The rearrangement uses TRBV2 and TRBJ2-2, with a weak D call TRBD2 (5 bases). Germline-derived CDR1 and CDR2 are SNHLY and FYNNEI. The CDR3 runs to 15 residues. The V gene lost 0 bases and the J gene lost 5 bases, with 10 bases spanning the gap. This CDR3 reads CASSEAARTTGELFF. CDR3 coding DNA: TGTGCCAGCAGTGAAGCCGCTAGGACTACCGGGGAGCTGTTTTTT.

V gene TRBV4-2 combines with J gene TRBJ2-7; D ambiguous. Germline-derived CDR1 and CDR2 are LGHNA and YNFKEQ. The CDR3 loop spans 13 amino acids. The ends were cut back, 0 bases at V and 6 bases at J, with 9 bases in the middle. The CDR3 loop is CASSQESEREQYF. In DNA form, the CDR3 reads TGTGCCAGCAGCCAAGAGTCAGAGCGCGAGCAGTACTTC.

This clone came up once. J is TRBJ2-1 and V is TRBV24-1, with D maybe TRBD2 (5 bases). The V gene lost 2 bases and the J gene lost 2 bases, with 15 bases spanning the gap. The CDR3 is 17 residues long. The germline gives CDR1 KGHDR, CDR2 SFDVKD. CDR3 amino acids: CATSDSTRAGPYNEQFF. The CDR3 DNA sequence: TGTGCCACCAGTGATTCGACCCGGGCGGGTCCCTACAATGAGCAGTTCTTC.

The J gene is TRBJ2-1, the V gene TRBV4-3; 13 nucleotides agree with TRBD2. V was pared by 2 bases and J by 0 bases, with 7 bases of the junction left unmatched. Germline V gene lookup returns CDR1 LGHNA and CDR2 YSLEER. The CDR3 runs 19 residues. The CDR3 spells CASSQRLAGGSSSYNEQFF. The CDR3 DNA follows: TGCGCCAGCAGCCAAAGACTAGCGGGGGGATCGAGCTCCTACAATGAGCAGTTCTTC.

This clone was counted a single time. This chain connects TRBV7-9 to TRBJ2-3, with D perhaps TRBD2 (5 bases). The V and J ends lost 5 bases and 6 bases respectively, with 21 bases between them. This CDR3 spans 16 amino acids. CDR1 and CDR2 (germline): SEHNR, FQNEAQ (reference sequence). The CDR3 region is CASSDYTRVVRDTQYF. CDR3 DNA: TGTGCCAGCAGCGATTATACGAGGGTAGTGAGGGATACGCAGTATTTT.

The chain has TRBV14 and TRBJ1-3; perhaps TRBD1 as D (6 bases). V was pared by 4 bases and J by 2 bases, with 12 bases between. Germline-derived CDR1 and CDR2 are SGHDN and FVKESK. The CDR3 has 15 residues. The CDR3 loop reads CASSPPGATGNTIYF. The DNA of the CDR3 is TGTGCCAGCAGCCCCCCAGGGGCTACTGGAAACACCATATATTTT. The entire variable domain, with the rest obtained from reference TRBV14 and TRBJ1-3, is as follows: EAGVTQFPSHSVIEKGQTVTLRCDPISGHDNLYWYRRVMGKEIKFLLHFVKESKQDESGMPNNRFLAERTGGTYSTLKVQPAELEDSGVYFCASSPPGATGNTIYFGEGSWLTVV.

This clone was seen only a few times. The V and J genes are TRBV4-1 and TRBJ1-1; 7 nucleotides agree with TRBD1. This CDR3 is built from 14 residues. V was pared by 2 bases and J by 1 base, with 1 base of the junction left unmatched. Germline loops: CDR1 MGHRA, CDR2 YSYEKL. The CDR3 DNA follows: TGCGCCAGCAGCCAACAGGGGGGGAACACTGAAGCTTTCTTT. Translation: CASSQQGGNTEAFF.

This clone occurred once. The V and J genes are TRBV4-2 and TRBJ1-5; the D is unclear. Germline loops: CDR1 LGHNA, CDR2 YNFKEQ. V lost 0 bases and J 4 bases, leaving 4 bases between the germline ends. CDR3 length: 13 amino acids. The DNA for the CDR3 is TGTGCCAGCAGCCAAGATTTAAATCAGCCCCAGCATTTT. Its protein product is CASSQDLNQPQHF.

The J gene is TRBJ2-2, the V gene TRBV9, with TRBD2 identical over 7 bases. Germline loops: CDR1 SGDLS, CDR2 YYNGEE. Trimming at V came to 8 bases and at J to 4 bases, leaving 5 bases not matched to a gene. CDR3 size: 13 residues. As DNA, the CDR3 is TGTGCCAGTGTCGGGGGGACCACCGGGGAGCTGTTTTTT. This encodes CASVGGTTGELFF.

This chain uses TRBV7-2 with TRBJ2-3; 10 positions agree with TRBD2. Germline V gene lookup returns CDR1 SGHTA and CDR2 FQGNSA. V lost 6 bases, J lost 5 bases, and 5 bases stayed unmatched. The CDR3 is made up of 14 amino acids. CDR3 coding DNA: TGTGCCAGCAGAGCGGGAGGGTATAGAGATACGCAGTATTTT. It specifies CASRAGGYRDTQYF.

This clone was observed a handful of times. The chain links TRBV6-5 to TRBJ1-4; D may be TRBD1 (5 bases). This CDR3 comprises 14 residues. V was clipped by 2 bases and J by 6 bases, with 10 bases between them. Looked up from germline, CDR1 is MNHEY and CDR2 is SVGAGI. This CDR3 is CASSYAGPDEKLFF. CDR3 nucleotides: TGTGCCAGCAGTTACGCGGGGCCAGATGAAAAACTGTTTTTT.

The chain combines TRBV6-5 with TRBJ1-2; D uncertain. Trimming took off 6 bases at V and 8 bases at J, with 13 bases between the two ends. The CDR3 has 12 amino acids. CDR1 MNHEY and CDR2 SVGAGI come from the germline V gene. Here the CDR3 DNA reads TGTGCCAGCAGCCCGCGCGGTGCGGGCTACACCTTC. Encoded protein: CASSPRGAGYTF.